A single sample gave rise to the 30 T cell receptor beta chains below, sequenced in a study of cytomegalovirus exposure and HLA in healthy donors. Primers included in the PCR were 60 Vbeta and 13 Jbeta primers. Using immunoSEQ multiplex PCR, the repertoire was profiled, and TCRdb retains in-frame clones only, with some absent. This repertoire shows 98,000 or so clones, around 80% found once; its top ten account for 1.5% to 2%. The specimen sequenced was PBMCs. Source of these receptors: a woman between 40 and 50 years old in good health and CMV-seronegative.

CDR3 sequence: CASSQGLAAYNEQFF. The CDR3 DNA reads as TGTGCCAGCAGCCAAGGACTAGCGGCCTACAATGAGCAGTTCTTC. The chain has TRBV7-8 and TRBJ2-1; 10 bases fit TRBD2. Germline CDR1 and CDR2: SGHVS and FQNEAQ. The J segment lost 2 bases and the V segment lost 5 bases, leaving 3 bases of the junction unmatched. This CDR3 spans 15 amino acids.

V and J are TRBV28 and TRBJ2-7; 12 bases match TRBD2. Germline V CDR1 and CDR2: MDHEN, SYDVKM. V lost 5 bases and J lost 5; bases outside the gene matches: 1. The CDR3 is made up of 13 amino acids. CDR3 sequence: CASSRLAGDEQYF. CDR3 nucleotide sequence: TGTGCCAGCAGTCGACTAGCGGGAGACGAGCAGTACTTC.

The chain uses TRBV28 and TRBJ1-2, with 9 bases identical to TRBD1. From germline, CDR1 is MDHEN and CDR2 SYDVKM. This CDR3 is 13 amino acids long. Trimming removed 6 bases from V and 8 bases from J; junction bases left unmatched: 7. CDR3 amino acids: CASSQGQGGGYTF. CDR3 sequence (DNA): TGTGCCAGCAGCCAGGGACAGGGCGGAGGCTACACCTTC.

For this clone: Compared with germline, one end of the junction differs, possibly owing to a read error. The V and J genes are TRBV7-7 and TRBJ2-5; 15 positions agree with TRBD2. From germline, CDR1 is SSHAT and CDR2 FNYEAQ (reference sequence). The CDR3 runs to 15 residues. CDR3 residues: CASSPGLAGGETQYF. CDR3 DNA: TGTGCTAGCAGCCCGGGACTAGCGGGAGGTGAGACCCAGTACTTC.

The genes are TRBV11-3 and TRBJ1-6, with D possibly matching TRBD1 (6 bases). Trimming stripped 5 bases from V and 11 bases from J, with 13 bases between. Germline V CDR1 and CDR2: SGHNT, YENEEA. The CDR3 has 13 amino acids. The CDR3 DNA is TGTGCCAGCAGCCGAGAACAGGGAACACCCCTCCACTTT. This sequence encodes CASSREQGTPLHF.

The genes are TRBV28 and TRBJ2-7; tentative D call: TRBD1 (6 bases). Germline V lookup: CDR1 MDHEN, CDR2 SYDVKM. The CDR3 length is 15 residues. Trimming left V 5 bases short and J 7 bases short, with 21 bases between. The CDR3 nucleotides are TGTGCCAGCAGTCCTATCCAGACAGGTTCTTCTGAGCAGTACTTC. This encodes CASSPIQTGSSEQYF.

This sequence joins TRBV6-6 and TRBJ2-7; D is possibly TRBD2 (6 bases). V shed 3 bases and J shed 2 bases, with 11 bases lying between them. CDR1 and CDR2 (germline): MNHNY, SVGAGI (reference sequence). CDR3 length: 14 residues. DNA for the CDR3: TGTGCCAGCAGTTATGGCGGGAACACCTACGAGCAGTACTTC. It translates to CASSYGGNTYEQYF.

J is TRBJ1-5 and V is TRBV19; D is unresolved. The length of the CDR3 is 14 residues. The germline CDR1 and CDR2 sequences are LNHDA and SQIVND (reference sequence). V shed 2 bases and J shed 5 bases, with 10 bases lying between them. CDR3 DNA sequence: TGTGCCAGTAGTATATGGCAAAATTATCAGCCCCAGCATTTT. Its protein is CASSIWQNYQPQHF.

The CDR3 coding sequence is TGTGCCAGTAGTACCCAGGGATCTGGGGCCAACGTCCTGACTTTC. It is translated as CASSTQGSGANVLTF. V is TRBV19 and J is TRBJ2-6; weak D call: TRBD1 (5 bases). The V end lost 4 bases, the J end lost 1 base, and 8 bases lay between the germline ends. Germline CDR1 reads LNHDA; CDR2 reads SQIVND (reference sequence). This CDR3 spans 15 amino acids.

The chain combines TRBV7-9 with TRBJ2-2; tentatively, D is TRBD2 (6 bases). This CDR3 spans 15 amino acids. Germline CDR1 is SEHNR and CDR2 is FQNEAQ (reference sequence). The V and J ends lost 3 bases and 5 bases respectively, with 13 bases between them. The CDR3 DNA follows: TGTGCCAGCAGCTTGGGTAGCGGTCGTACCGGGGAGCTGTTTTTT. Protein sequence: CASSLGSGRTGELFF. Based on the CDR3 plus reference TRBV7-9 and TRBJ2-2, the full variable domain is DTGVSQNPRHKITKRGQNVTFRCDPISEHNRLYWYRQTLGQGPEFLTYFQNEAQLEKSRLLSDRFSAERPKGSFSTLEIQRTEQGDSAMYLCASSLGSGRTGELFFGEGSRLTVL.

The genes are TRBV9 and TRBJ2-1, with D perhaps TRBD1 (6 bases). Trimming pared 3 bases from V and 1 base from J, leaving 14 bases between. The CDR3 consists of 16 residues. CDR1 is SGDLS, CDR2 YYNGEE, per germline. The CDR3 reads CASSGNTGLSYNEQFF. CDR3 sequence (DNA): TGTGCCAGCAGCGGAAACACAGGGTTGTCCTACAATGAGCAGTTCTTC.

The chain joins TRBV18 to TRBJ1-1; D is ambiguous. The CDR3 extends over 13 amino acids. CDR1 is KGHSH and CDR2 is LQKENI in the germline V gene. V was cut by 0 bases and J by 8 bases, with 10 bases left in between. This CDR3 is CASSPPSVLEAFF. The CDR3 DNA follows: TGTGCCAGCTCACCACCGTCGGTTCTAGAAGCTTTCTTT.

The chain couples TRBV29-1 to TRBJ2-1, with 11 bases that match TRBD2. The CDR3 runs 10 residues. Germline-derived CDR1 and CDR2 are SQVTM and ANQGSEA. V dropped 6 bases and J dropped 15; count of bases not matched to a gene: 4. The CDR3 nucleotides are TGCAGCGTGACTAGCGGGGCGCGGTTCTTC. Translating gives CSVTSGARFF.

The genes are TRBV18 and TRBJ2-4; 8 bases are a match to TRBD1. The CDR3 length is 15 residues. In germline, CDR1 is KGHSH, CDR2 LQKENI. V lost 6 bases and J lost 9; bases outside the gene matches: 13. The chain's CDR3 is CASSLPGTGQFIQYF. In DNA form, the CDR3 reads TGTGCCAGCTCTCTCCCCGGGACAGGACAGTTCATTCAGTACTTC.

The V call is TRBV5-6, the J call TRBJ1-4, with D possibly TRBD1 on 5 matching bases. CDR1 SGHDT and CDR2 YYEEEE come from the germline V gene. The CDR3 totals 19 residues. The V and J ends lost 3 bases and 10 bases respectively, with 31 bases between them. CDR3 nucleotide sequence: TGTGCCAGCAGCTCGCGGGACCCCAACCCCCGGGGAGATATAGCAAAACTGTTTTTT. It yields the protein CASSSRDPNPRGDIAKLFF.

This clone was detected only a few times. V gene TRBV7-3 combines with J gene TRBJ1-4; TRBD1 matches at 8 bases. The CDR3 spans 15 residues. Germline assignment: CDR1 SGHTA and CDR2 FQGTGA. V was clipped by 2 bases and J by 7 bases; unmatched bases: 6. The CDR3 coding sequence is TGTGCCAGCAGCTTAGAAGGACAGGGAACTGAAAAACTGTTTTTT. Its protein product is CASSLEGQGTEKLFF.

There are a few counts of this clone. The CDR3 sequence is CASSLGALPSYEQYF. CDR3 in DNA: TGTGCCAGCAGCTTAGGTGCCCTACCCTCCTACGAGCAGTACTTC. The rearrangement links TRBV7-2 to TRBJ2-7; D is ambiguous. The CDR3 contains 15 residues. Germline V gene data show CDR1 as SGHTA and CDR2 as FQGNSA. V lost 1 base and J lost 0, with 10 bases in between.

For the CDR3, the DNA is TGTGCCACCAGCCGAATCACAGGGATCCAAGAGACCCAGTACTTC. It encodes CATSRITGIQETQYF. The genes are TRBV15 and TRBJ2-5; maybe TRBD1 (6 bases). The CDR3 is 15 amino acids. Deletions cut 5 bases from V and 1 base from J, with 14 bases between. Germline V gene sequence: CDR1 LNHNV, CDR2 YYDKDF (reference sequence).

The chain joins TRBV7-9 to TRBJ2-7; 7 bases align to TRBD2. Germline CDR1 and CDR2: SEHNR and FQNEAQ (reference sequence). J lost 5 bases, V lost 3 bases, and 7 bases had no gene match. The length of the CDR3 is 14 residues. CDR3 region: CASSFGGRTDEQYF. The CDR3 DNA reads TGTGCCAGCAGCTTTGGCGGGAGAACCGACGAGCAGTACTTC.

The CDR3 region has the DNA TGTGCCAGTAGTACGGACAGGGGGGATACGCAGTATTTT. Encoded protein: CASSTDRGDTQYF. The J gene is TRBJ2-3, the V gene TRBV19; TRBD1 matches at 10 bases. Germline values: CDR1 LNHDA, CDR2 SQIVND (reference sequence). The junction had 1 base not matched to a gene; V was cut back by 4 bases and J by 6 bases. The CDR3 runs to 13 residues.

This chain connects TRBV28 to TRBJ2-5; 7 bases line up with TRBD2. The V gene end was trimmed by 6 bases and the J gene end by 4 bases; junction bases not matched to a gene: 23. Germline loops: CDR1 MDHEN, CDR2 SYDVKM. CDR3 length equals 19 residues. The CDR3 region has the DNA TGTGCCAGCAGCAGTTCTCCTCCCACTAGGCGGCCGGGGGGAGAGACCCAGTACTTC. Its translation: CASSSSPPTRRPGGETQYF.

This chain connects TRBV7-2 to TRBJ2-7, with D uncertain. Trimming took 1 base from V and 3 from J, leaving 10 bases between them. The CDR3 runs to 14 residues. Germline V CDR1 and CDR2: SGHTA, FQGNSA. DNA of the CDR3: TGTGCCAGCAGCTTAGACGTCAGATTCTACGAGCAGTACTTC. The encoded protein is CASSLDVRFYEQYF.

The chain uses TRBV15 and TRBJ1-2; weak D call: TRBD1 (6 bases). Germline lookup yields CDR1 LNHNV and CDR2 YYDKDF (reference sequence). CDR3 length equals 15 residues. The V gene lost 1 base and the J gene lost 4 bases, with 13 bases spanning the gap. The CDR3 loop reads CATSRGLQGSYGYTF. CDR3 bases: TGTGCCACCAGCAGAGGCTTACAGGGATCCTATGGCTACACCTTC.

The genes are TRBV18 and TRBJ2-1; 8 bases are a match to TRBD1. The length of the CDR3 is 15 residues. V was pared by 8 bases and J by 9 bases, with 15 bases of the junction left unmatched. CDR1 and CDR2 (germline): KGHSH, LQKENI. The CDR3 sequence is CASQRRAGQGGEQFF. For the CDR3, the DNA is TGTGCCAGCCAGCGAAGAGCCGGACAGGGCGGTGAGCAGTTCTTC.

The J gene is TRBJ2-7, the V gene TRBV5-6; the match to TRBD1 covers 7 bases. CDR1 and CDR2 from the germline V gene are SGHDT and YYEEEE. The trim removed 4 bases at V and 2 bases at J, leaving 9 bases unmatched. This CDR3 has 15 amino acids. CDR3 in DNA: TGTGCCAGCAGCATGTACCGGACAGGAACCTACGAGCAGTACTTC. Protein product: CASSMYRTGTYEQYF.

The chain has TRBV28 and TRBJ2-7, with TRBD1 as a possible D gene (5 bases). CDR1 and CDR2 from the germline V gene are MDHEN and SYDVKM. The V and J ends lost 3 bases and 0 bases respectively, with 15 bases between them. This CDR3 has 16 residues. The CDR3 spells CASSFIGYRSSYEQYF. Here the CDR3 DNA reads TGTGCCAGCAGTTTTATCGGGTACAGGAGCTCCTACGAGCAGTACTTC.

To note about this clone: The CDR3 end shows no conserved phenylalanine or tryptophan, and so a read error is likely. The V gene is TRBV19, the J gene TRBJ2-7; D is perhaps TRBD1 or TRBD2 (5 bases each). This CDR3 spans 14 amino acids. V was cut by 5 bases and J by 2 bases, with 13 bases left in between. Germline CDR1 and CDR2: LNHDA and SQIVND (reference sequence). This chain's CDR3 is CASSLSVGAYEQYL. The CDR3 bases are TGTGCCAGTAGTCTGTCGGTGGGGGCCTACGAGCAGTACCTC.

This clone occurred a few times. V is TRBV5-1 and J is TRBJ1-2; no clear D. Germline values: CDR1 SGHRS, CDR2 YFSETQ. Trimming stripped 1 base from V and 3 bases from J, with 7 bases between. The CDR3 is 13 residues long. DNA of the CDR3: TGCGCCAGCAGCTTGCTTCTTGACTATGGCTACACCTTC. This gives the protein CASSLLLDYGYTF.

The rearrangement links TRBV28 to TRBJ2-5; D is possibly TRBD1 (5 bases). The V end was cut by 3 bases, the J end by 5 bases, with 13 bases between. This CDR3 has 14 amino acids. Germline CDR1 reads MDHEN; CDR2 reads SYDVKM. The CDR3 loop is CASSLDARVETQYF. CDR3 nucleotides: TGTGCCAGCAGTTTGGATGCCAGGGTCGAGACCCAGTACTTC. Supplemented by reference TRBV28 and TRBJ2-5, the full variable domain reads DVKVTQSSRYLVKRTGEKVFLECVQDMDHENMFWYRQDPGLGLRLIYFSYDVKMKEKGDIPEGYSVSREKKERFSLILESASTNQTSMYLCASSLDARVETQYFGPGTRLLVL.

This rearrangement joins TRBV7-9 to TRBJ2-1, with D perhaps TRBD2 (5 bases). The CDR3 sequence is 13 residues long. Trimming took 5 bases from V and 7 from J, leaving 12 bases between them. The V gene's germline CDR1 is SEHNR and CDR2 FQNEAQ (reference sequence). In DNA form, the CDR3 reads TGTGCCAGCAGCAAGCGGACGTCGAATGAGCAGTTCTTC. Its protein is CASSKRTSNEQFF.